One sample yielded the 30 T cell receptor beta chains listed below, sequenced in a study of post-analysis software for immune sequencing data. Notes on the study in general: Four or five TRBV segments were more frequent in patients than controls; TRBV5-6, TRBV5-1 and TRBV20-1 belonged to this group.

TCR beta cDNA libraries had unique molecular identifiers. TCRdb analysed the PCR reads with MiXCR anew, one entry per CDR3 protein. The sample includes a few hundred thousand distinct CDR3 sequences, roughly 45% of them seen just once. These receptors have no identified antigens. The sequencing input was blood. The receptors come from a girl aged 5 to 17 with multiple sclerosis.

This clonotype was detected only once. The chain employs TRBV27 and TRBJ2-1, with 9 bases identical to TRBD1. CDR1 is MNHEY, CDR2 SMNVEV, per germline (reference sequence). This CDR3 is 14 amino acids long. V shed 5 bases and J 7 bases; nucleotides not matched to a gene: 6. CDR3: CASSRGTGKNEQFF. The CDR3 coding sequence is TGTGCCAGCAGTCGGGGGACAGGGAAAAATGAGCAGTTCTTC.

The chain recombines TRBV5-1 with TRBJ1-4; D is possibly TRBD1 (6 bases). Trimming took off 7 bases at V and 4 bases at J, with 14 bases between the two ends. CDR1 SGHRS and CDR2 YFSETQ come from the germline V gene. The CDR3 has 14 amino acids. The CDR3 nucleotides are TGCGCCAGCTCCAGGGGCCTTGATAATGAAAAACTGTTTTTT. Residues: CASSRGLDNEKLFF.

This chain connects TRBV4-1 to TRBJ2-7, with TRBD2 identical over 10 bases. Near its end, the DNA agrees better with TRBJ2-5, so the J call may be wrong. CDR1 MGHRA and CDR2 YSYEKL come from the germline V gene. The CDR3 loop spans 14 amino acids. Written as DNA, the CDR3 is TGCGCCAGTAGTGGGACTAGCGAGCAAGAGACCCAGTACTTC. Residues: CASSGTSEQETQYF.

The rearrangement joins TRBV4-3 to TRBJ1-3; 7 nucleotides match TRBD1. CDR1 and CDR2 from the germline V gene are LGHNA and YSLEER. This CDR3 spans 15 amino acids. After removal of 1 base from V and 2 bases from J, the junction contained 2 bases not matched to a gene. CDR3 residues: CASSQGGGPGNTIYF. The CDR3, as DNA: TGCGCCAGCAGCCAAGGAGGGGGCCCTGGAAACACCATATATTTT.

This clonotype was observed a single time. This CDR3 is CASSQTQVYEQYF. In nucleotides, the CDR3 is TGTGCCAGCAGCCAAACCCAGGTCTACGAGCAGTACTTC. The chain recombines TRBV14 with TRBJ2-5; D gene ambiguous. Gene TRBJ2-7 matches the end of the DNA better, so the J call may be wrong. Germline V gene lookup returns CDR1 SGHDN and CDR2 FVKESK. This CDR3 is built from 13 residues.

This clonotype was picked up a small number of times. This chain links TRBV5-6 with TRBJ2-1, with a possible D match to TRBD2 (6 bases). The V end lost 1 base, the J end lost 7 bases, and 12 bases lay between the germline ends. CDR1 and CDR2 (germline): SGHDT, YYEEEE. This CDR3 contains 14 residues. The CDR3 nucleotides are TGTGCCAGCAGCTTGCCGGCGGCGGGGAATGAGCAGTTCTTC. Translation gives CASSLPAAGNEQFF.

V gene TRBV6-1 combines with J gene TRBJ2-5; D perhaps matches TRBD1 (5 bases). There are 17 residues in the CDR3. Per germline, CDR1 MNHNS and CDR2 SASEGT. V gave up 1 base and J gave up 0 bases, with 15 bases separating them. The CDR3 reads CASSEGVRAGYQETQYF. CDR3 sequence (DNA): TGTGCCAGCAGTGAAGGGGTCCGGGCAGGGTACCAAGAGACCCAGTACTTC.

The chain carries TRBV7-2 and TRBJ1-4; D is undetermined. The CDR3 length is 15 residues. Germline V gives CDR1 SGHTA, CDR2 FQGNSA. Trimming removed 1 base from V and 6 bases from J, with 12 bases in between. DNA of the CDR3: TGTGCCAGCAGCTTAGGCGGTGTGGGCGATGAAAAACTGTTTTTT. Translation: CASSLGGVGDEKLFF.

This clonotype was observed a few times. The chain is built from TRBV7-9 and TRBJ2-7, with TRBD2 identical over 14 bases. The J call could be wrong; TRBJ2-5 is a better fit for the DNA end. This CDR3 comprises 16 residues. The germline CDR1 and CDR2 sequences are SEHNR and FQNEAQ (reference sequence). CDR3 coding DNA: TGTGCCAGCAGCTCAACGACTAGCGGGAGGGGGGAGACCCAGTACTTC. Translation: CASSSTTSGRGETQYF.

The chain uses TRBV12-3 or TRBV12-4 and TRBJ2-7; tentatively, D is TRBD2 (5 bases). The CDR3 runs to 14 residues. Trimming removed 2 bases from V and 3 bases from J, with 11 bases in between. The CDR3 DNA reads TGTGCCAGCAGTTTATTGAGGGCTAACTACGAGCAGTACTTC. Its translation: CASSLLRANYEQYF.

V and J are TRBV7-2 and TRBJ1-2, with 9 bases lining up with TRBD1. The CDR3 consists of 14 residues. Germline-derived CDR1 and CDR2 are SGHTA and FQGNSA. The ends lost 5 bases at V and 8 bases at J; junction bases unmatched: 9. In nucleotides, the CDR3 is TGTGCCAGCAGCCCGATGGGACAGGGATACGGCTACACCTTC. Protein sequence: CASSPMGQGYGYTF.

The chain links TRBV10-3 to TRBJ2-4; D gene uncertain. The CDR3 has 16 amino acids. V dropped 1 base and J dropped 3 bases, with 13 bases sitting between them. Germline V gene sequence: CDR1 ENHRY, CDR2 SYGVKD. This CDR3 reads CAISELGQVGKNIQYF. CDR3 DNA: TGTGCCATCAGTGAGTTAGGCCAGGTGGGCAAAAACATTCAGTACTTC.

The chain uses TRBV7-2 and TRBJ2-1; TRBD2 matches 7 bases. The CDR3 runs to 15 residues. Germline trimming cut 3 bases from V and 7 bases from J; bases unmatched to any gene: 9. Germline CDR1 is SGHTA and CDR2 is FQGNSA. The CDR3 is CASSFSGGRGNEQFF. The CDR3 DNA reads as TGTGCCAGCAGCTTCTCGGGAGGACGGGGAAATGAGCAGTTCTTC.

Comments on this clonotype: The junction departs from germline at one end; a sequencing error may be responsible. The chain uses TRBV4-2 and TRBJ2-1, with D tentatively TRBD2 (6 bases). Germline V CDR1 and CDR2: LGHNA, YNFKEQ. The CDR3 spans 16 residues. In nucleotides, the CDR3 is TGTGCCAGCAGCCAAGAGGACGGGAGCTCCTACAATGAGCGGTTCTTC. This translates into CASSQEDGSSYNERFF.

This chain connects TRBV5-1 to TRBJ2-7; TRBD1 might be the D (6 bases). This CDR3 is built from 16 residues. Trimming removed 3 bases at V and 0 bases at J, with 16 bases between. The V gene's germline CDR1 is SGHRS and CDR2 YFSETQ. The CDR3, as DNA: TGCGCCAGCAGCTCAGGGGACCGGATGAGCTCCTACGAGCAGTACTTC. It is translated as CASSSGDRMSSYEQYF.

This clonotype has only a few counts. V is TRBV6-5 and J is TRBJ2-7; TRBD1 agrees at 8 bases. The trim removed 6 bases at V and 6 bases at J, leaving 13 bases unmatched. This CDR3 is built from 15 residues. Germline values: CDR1 MNHEY, CDR2 SVGAGI. This CDR3 reads CASRKGTGPFSEQYF. Written as DNA, the CDR3 is TGTGCCAGCAGGAAAGGGACAGGTCCCTTCAGCGAGCAGTACTTC.

CDR3 sequence (DNA): TGCGCCAGCGCCGAGGCTGGGACTAGCGAACCAAATGAGCAGTTCTTC. It yields the protein CASAEAGTSEPNEQFF. The chain joins TRBV5-1 to TRBJ2-1, with 10 bases that match TRBD2. The V gene's germline CDR1 is SGHRS and CDR2 YFSETQ. The CDR3 loop spans 16 amino acids. V trimming: 7 bases; J trimming: 7 bases; junction bases outside the gene matches: 14.

This clonotype was seen only a few times. The J gene is TRBJ2-4, the V gene TRBV29-1; D uncertain. There are 11 residues in the CDR3. Germline CDR1 SQVTM, CDR2 ANQGSEA. The germline V and J ends were trimmed by 2 bases and 13 bases, with 12 bases remaining between them. The CDR3 region is CSVERPTGQYF. CDR3 in DNA: TGCAGCGTTGAAAGGCCTACCGGGCAGTACTTC.

The chain has TRBV5-1 and TRBJ2-3; 15 bases are a match to TRBD2. Germline CDR1 reads SGHRS; CDR2 reads YFSETQ. The V segment lost 4 bases and the J segment 4 bases; nucleotides outside the gene matches: 1. This CDR3 region has 15 residues. CDR3 coding DNA: TGCGCCAGCAGCCGGACTAGCGGGAGGGCAGATACGCAGTATTTT. As protein: CASSRTSGRADTQYF.

Only a few counts were recorded for this clonotype. The chain recombines TRBV29-1 with TRBJ1-2; D remains ambiguous. V gave up 4 bases and J gave up 4 bases, with 7 bases separating them. Germline values: CDR1 SQVTM, CDR2 ANQGSEA. The CDR3 is made up of 11 amino acids. The CDR3 DNA reads TGCAGCGTTGTCGCATCCTATGGCTACACCTTC. This codes for CSVVASYGYTF.

The V and J genes are TRBV9 and TRBJ2-5, with unresolved D. Trimming took off 4 bases at V and 4 bases at J, with 14 bases between the two ends. The CDR3 extends over 14 amino acids. Germline CDR1 and CDR2: SGDLS and YYNGEE. The CDR3 DNA reads as TGTGCCAGCAGCCCCCGTTTAGTGCGAGAGACCCAGTACTTC. It yields the protein CASSPRLVRETQYF.

The chain combines TRBV9 with TRBJ2-1, with D unresolved. Germline assignment: CDR1 SGDLS and CDR2 YYNGEE. Trimming shortened V by 0 bases and J by 9 bases, and 13 bases separated the two germline ends. This CDR3 has 14 amino acids. The DNA of the CDR3 is TGTGCCAGCAGCGTAGAGAGTAGATTGGCTGAGCAGTTCTTC. Translated: CASSVESRLAEQFF.

CDR3 loop: CAIREAEGSYEQYF. The CDR3 nucleotides are TGTGCCATCCGAGAGGCTGAGGGGTCCTACGAGCAGTACTTC. V and J are TRBV10-3 and TRBJ2-7, with D perhaps assigned TRBD1 or TRBD2 (5 bases each). V lost 8 bases and J lost 1, with 15 bases in between. The CDR3 has 14 residues. The V gene's germline CDR1 is ENHRY and CDR2 SYGVKD.

J is TRBJ1-1 and V is TRBV6-5; possible D gene TRBD1, 6 bases. Germline V gene sequence: CDR1 MNHEY, CDR2 SVGAGI. The V gene lost 0 bases and the J gene lost 4 bases, with 12 bases spanning the gap. The CDR3 has 15 amino acids. The DNA of the CDR3 is TGTGCCAGCAGTTACTCTTACAGGGCGGGCACTGAAGCTTTCTTT. Translated, it gives CASSYSYRAGTEAFF.

This clonotype was picked up a small number of times. V is TRBV29-1 and J is TRBJ1-1, with 12 bases lining up with TRBD1. The germline gives CDR1 SQVTM, CDR2 ANQGSEA. This CDR3 comprises 15 residues. With V trimmed by 7 bases and J by 4 bases, 10 bases remained unmatched. Here the CDR3 reads CSGSGTGGAGTEAFF. In nucleotides, the CDR3 is TGCAGCGGATCCGGGACAGGGGGCGCGGGCACTGAAGCTTTCTTT.

This sequence joins TRBV10-3 and TRBJ2-5, with TRBD2 matching over 8 bases. TRBJ2-7 matches the DNA end more closely, so the J call is doubtful. The germline V gene has CDR1 ENHRY and CDR2 SYGVKD. The CDR3 contains 14 residues. CDR3: CAISDKREFGEQYF. The CDR3 coding sequence is TGTGCCATCAGTGATAAGCGGGAGTTCGGCGAGCAGTACTTC.

V usage is TRBV7-9 and J usage is TRBJ2-1, with TRBD2 as a possible D gene (8 bases). Trimming left V 3 bases short and J 7 bases short, with 22 bases between. The CDR3 covers 17 residues. Germline V CDR1 and CDR2: SEHNR, FQNEAQ (reference sequence). CDR3 residues: CASSFDTRGAGGNEQFF. CDR3 nucleotide sequence: TGTGCCAGCAGCTTCGACACGCGGGGGGCAGGGGGAAATGAGCAGTTCTTC.

V is TRBV5-1 and J is TRBJ2-7, with a weak D call TRBD1 (7 bases). Germline assignment: CDR1 SGHRS and CDR2 YFSETQ. V lost 4 bases and J 5 bases, leaving 22 bases between the germline ends. The CDR3 extends over 16 amino acids. The CDR3 nucleotides read TGCGCCAGCAGCCTTCGACAGGGCCGGGGGATGGACGAGCAGTACTTC. This codes for CASSLRQGRGMDEQYF.

This clonotype was observed a few times. The genes are TRBV5-1 and TRBJ2-7; D possibly uses TRBD1 or TRBD2 (5 bases each). Matching the DNA end better, TRBJ2-5 makes the J call doubtful. Germline V lookup: CDR1 SGHRS, CDR2 YFSETQ. The CDR3 consists of 14 residues. As DNA, the CDR3 is TGCGCCAGCAGCCATGGGACGGGAAGAGAGACCCAGTACTTC. Translating it yields CASSHGTGRETQYF.

J is TRBJ2-1 and V is TRBV12-3 or TRBV12-4, with D perhaps matching TRBD1 or TRBD2 (5 bases each). Trimming removed 4 bases from V and 4 bases from J, with 11 bases in between. The CDR3 length is 14 residues. CDR3 in amino acids: CASSYGTVYNEQFF. As DNA, the CDR3 is TGTGCCAGCAGTTACGGGACCGTTTACAATGAGCAGTTCTTC.